This TCR beta chain is drawn from a study of metastatic and nonmetastatic thyroid tumors (dated by TCRdb to the early 2020s). Context from the whole study: For patients with malignant and with benign thyroid disease, the researchers compared repertoires between peripheral blood samples and tumor or nodule tissue samples. The paper as a whole reports these results and caveats: TCR beta diversity was reported as significantly higher in malignant tumors than in benign nodules, in both blood and tumor samples.

No patient had received any treatment before thyroid surgery. Using T-cell receptor beta sequencing, the researchers looked back retrospectively at clinical samples from patients, gathered between about 2011 and 2018. The protocol used for the library was PCR. The instrument given in TCRdb is Illumina HiSeq 4000. The TCR beta-chain CDR3 region of each patient was profiled by high-throughput sequencing. On the authors' methods: A classifier to discriminate distant-metastatic papillary thyroid cancer patients was built from CDR3 differences across clinicopathological groups. Repertoire diversity was assessed with the Shannon index, and tumor-blood repertoire similarity with the Morisita-Horn index. Using fastp trimming at Q25 and MiXCR clonotype assembly, TCRdb reanalyzed the public sequencing data and kept in-frame beta chains. The authors' filters were not applied to this entry. This sample gives 14,000 to 15,000 clones in total; around a quarter of them show up just once. The ten largest make up approximately 7.7% of the sample.

Ten or more counts support this clone. Its antigen is unknown. No per-base quality is available; no much larger clone lies one base away. Sequenced material: tumor tissue. The sequence came from a female donor with papillary thyroid cancer or a benign thyroid nodule (not recorded which). Some clones in this sample may be carry-over from other donors' samples.

The CDR3 has the sequence CASSWDSYEQYF. The DNA sequence is as follows: TGTGCCAGCAGCTGGGACAGCTACGAGCAGTACTTC. In this chain, TRBV5-6 is recombined with TRBJ2-7, and TRBD1 matches 7 of the central bases. Inclusive of the bounding cysteine and phenylalanine, the CDR3 is 12 residues long. Here the CDR3 DNA is all that survives: 36 bases in frame from base 1. Here V drops 3 bases and J drops 3 bases, and the junction holds 0 bases not matched to any gene. CDR1 SGHDT and CDR2 YYEEEE are derived from the germline V gene.